The 13 T cell receptor beta chains below were found in one sample sequenced in a study of blood T cell repertoires in COVID-19. Assay: immunoSEQ multiplex PCR; the TCRdb copy retains only in-frame clones and omits some. The sample gives around 160,000 clones, more than 75% of which show up once; over 9% is in the top ten. The specimen sequenced was peripheral blood. These receptors were taken from a woman in her 70s with COVID-19, enrolled during active disease.

CDR3 DNA sequence: TGCGCCAGCAGCTTGGCCCCACTAGCGGGGCACCAAGAGACCCAGTACTTC. Translating it yields CASSLAPLAGHQETQYF. The chain couples TRBV5-1 to TRBJ2-5; TRBD2 matches at 10 bases. V gave up 0 bases and J gave up 0 bases; unmatched junction bases: 5. The CDR3 spans 17 residues. Per germline, CDR1 SGHRS and CDR2 YFSETQ. The full variable domain, with the rest looked up from reference TRBV5-1 and TRBJ2-5, is KAGVTQTPRYLIKTRGQQVTLSCSPISGHRSVSWYQQTPGQGLQFLFEYFSETQRNKGNFPGRFSGRQFSNSRSEMNVSTLELGDSALYLCASSLAPLAGHQETQYFGPGTRLLVL.

V usage is TRBV6-5 and J usage is TRBJ1-5; D is uncertain. The CDR3 runs 15 residues. The germline CDR1 and CDR2 sequences are MNHEY and SVGAGI. V gave up 0 bases and J gave up 4 bases, with 10 bases separating them. The CDR3 is CASSYSGSGNQPQHF. The CDR3 DNA sequence: TGTGCCAGCAGTTACTCAGGCTCGGGTAATCAGCCCCAGCATTTT.

The V gene is TRBV18, the J gene TRBJ1-6; D unclear. CDR3 length: 16 residues. Trimming took off 6 bases at V and 0 bases at J, with 12 bases between the two ends. Germline V gene data show CDR1 as KGHSH and CDR2 as LQKENI. CDR3 sequence reads: CASSREASSYNSPLHF. As DNA, the CDR3 is TGTGCCAGCTCGCGGGAAGCGAGCTCCTATAATTCACCCCTCCACTTT.

This clone has only a few counts. The rearrangement uses TRBV5-1 and TRBJ2-2; TRBD2 is a possible D gene (6 bases). V gave up 3 bases and J gave up 4 bases, with 13 bases separating them. Per germline, CDR1 SGHRS and CDR2 YFSETQ. The CDR3 is 15 amino acids. The CDR3 DNA is TGCGCCAGCAGCTCCCAGTGGGGACTCACCGGGGAGCTGTTTTTT. Its protein is CASSSQWGLTGELFF.

This chain's CDR3 is CSASSRLAGSYNEQFF. Here the CDR3 DNA reads TGCAGTGCTAGTTCCAGACTAGCGGGGTCTTACAATGAGCAGTTCTTC. V and J are TRBV20-1 and TRBJ2-1; 11 bases align to TRBD2. CDR1 is DFQATT, CDR2 SNEGSKA, per germline (reference sequence). This CDR3 has 16 residues. V trimming: 3 bases; J trimming: 4 bases; junction bases outside the gene matches: 8.

The chain is built from TRBV6-5 and TRBJ2-1; 8 bases map to TRBD1. This CDR3 has 15 residues. Germline CDR1 reads MNHEY; CDR2 reads SVGAGI. V trimming: 8 bases; J trimming: 4 bases; junction bases outside the gene matches: 10. In DNA form, the CDR3 reads TGTGCCAGCGTAAAACAGGGGGATGCGTACAATGAGCAGTTCTTC. Protein sequence: CASVKQGDAYNEQFF.

J is TRBJ2-4 and V is TRBV6-5; 9 bases match TRBD1. The CDR3 length is 12 residues. Germline lookup yields CDR1 MNHEY and CDR2 SVGAGI. With V trimmed by 8 bases and J by 6 bases, 2 bases remained unmatched. CDR3 nucleotides: TGTGCCAGCGAACAGGGGGCAAACATTCAGTACTTC. Amino acids: CASEQGANIQYF.

With regard to this clone: Compared with germline, one end of the junction differs, possibly owing to a read error. The sample holds other DNA sequences that translate to the same CDR3. This sequence joins TRBV29-1 and TRBJ2-5; 8 nucleotides line up with TRBD2. Germline lookup yields CDR1 SQVTM and CDR2 ANQGSEA. The CDR3 length is 14 residues. CDR3: CRVGGPGGGETQYF. Here the CDR3 DNA reads TGCAGGGTTGGGGGACCGGGGGGGGGAGAGACCCAGTACTTC.

The V and J genes are TRBV19 and TRBJ1-4; D not certain. The CDR3 covers 14 residues. CDR1 is LNHDA and CDR2 is SQIVND in the germline V gene (reference sequence). V was pared by 4 bases and J by 5 bases, with 11 bases between. DNA for the CDR3: TGTGCCAGTAGTACGCGGGCTACAAATGAAAAACTGTTTTTT. Its protein is CASSTRATNEKLFF.

V gene TRBV21-1 combines with J gene TRBJ1-4. TRBV21-1 is a documented pseudogene. The CDR3 length is 15 residues. The CDR3 sequence is CASSKGRGAAEKLFF. As DNA, the CDR3 is TGTGCCAGCAGCAAAGGTCGGGGGGCGGCTGAAAAACTGTTTTTT.

The chain links TRBV28 to TRBJ1-2; 9 nucleotides agree with TRBD1. This CDR3 is built from 12 residues. The trim removed 6 bases at V and 10 bases at J, leaving 6 bases unmatched. CDR1 and CDR2 (germline): MDHEN, SYDVKM. The CDR3 region is CASRGDRVTYTF. CDR3 DNA sequence: TGTGCCAGCAGGGGGGACAGGGTCACCTACACCTTC.

The chain has TRBV5-1 and TRBJ1-2; D might be TRBD1 (6 bases). This CDR3 has 12 amino acids. The V and J ends lost 5 bases and 5 bases respectively, with 10 bases between them. Per germline, CDR1 SGHRS and CDR2 YFSETQ. The CDR3 DNA reads TGCGCCAGCAGTACAGGGATGTATGGCTACACCTTC. Encoded protein: CASSTGMYGYTF.

The chain combines TRBV7-8 with TRBJ1-2, with 7 bases matching TRBD1. This CDR3 has 13 amino acids. CDR1 is SGHVS and CDR2 is FQNEAQ in the germline V gene. V dropped 5 bases and J dropped 3; count of bases not matched to a gene: 3. The CDR3 DNA is TGTGCCAGCAGCAACAGGGGCTACTATGGCTACACCTTC. Translation gives CASSNRGYYGYTF.